This T cell receptor beta chain stems from a study of graft-versus-host responses after intestinal transplantation. Overall study: Each transplant was multivisceral, liver-intestinal, or isolated intestinal. Anti-thymocyte globulin induction was given to all recipients, followed by tacrolimus and steroids for roughly 3 years. Regarding the study as a whole: Marrow from the recipient contained GvH clones, some of which had appeared first in ileum or blood. Circulating GvH clone levels at their peak were associated with HvG declines (early post-transplant).

This CDR3 region has 14 residues. Germline V CDR1 and CDR2: SGDLS, YYNGEE. Trimming cost V 1 base and J 3 bases, with 7 bases left between them. TCRdb keeps only in-frame clones here, not all; method: immunoSEQ multiplex PCR. Of approximately 90,000 clones listed, roughly 90% are singletons. As to this clone: Its antigen is not known.

The chain links TRBV9 to TRBJ1-4, with TRBD1 as a possible D gene (6 bases). This TCR derives from a human donor who was the organ donor for an intestinal transplant. This specimen was unstimulated CD8+ T cells sorted from spleen or lymph node cells, taken before transplant. The CDR3 nucleotides read TGTGCCAGCAGCGTAACAGGGCCTAATGAAAAACTGTTTTTT. Protein product: CASSVTGPNEKLFF.